These T cell receptor beta chains were read from a single sample in a study of T cells after somatic rescue of genetic block. Measured with immunoSEQ multiplex PCR; TCRdb has only the in-frame clones, and not every one. The table has over 55,000 clones, around 90% seen once. The source material was peripheral blood mononuclear cells (PBMCs). All receptors derive from a middle-aged man. Both conserved end residues are part of each CDR3. The D gene is left open where the match is weak. Clone size is shown for a subset of rows, as once, few, many or a class of expanded clone.

abundance: NA; v_gene: TRBV16; j_gene: TRBJ2-1; d_gene: NA; CDR3nt: TGTGCCAGCAGCCAATCTTTCAGGGTGTCCTACAATGAGCAGTTCTTC; CDR3aa: CASSQSFRVSYNEQFF
abundance: NA; v_gene: TRBV6-1; j_gene: TRBJ2-7; d_gene: NA; CDR3nt: TGTGCCAGCAATCCGGGGTACGAGCAGTACTTC; CDR3aa: CASNPGYEQYF
abundance: many; v_gene: TRBV6-6; j_gene: TRBJ2-7; d_gene: TRBD1; CDR3nt: TGTGCCAGCAAGGGACAGGGGATAAGGGACGAGCAGTACTTC; CDR3aa: CASKGQGIRDEQYF
abundance: few; v_gene: TRBV10-3; j_gene: TRBJ1-1; d_gene: NA; CDR3nt: TGTGCCATCAGTGAGAGACAGGACACTGAAGCTTTCTTT; CDR3aa: CAISERQDTEAFF
abundance: NA; v_gene: TRBV7-2; j_gene: TRBJ2-5; d_gene: TRBD1; CDR3nt: TGTGCCAGCAGCATCCGGGACAGGGGAGAGACCCAGTACTTC; CDR3aa: CASSIRDRGETQYF
abundance: NA; v_gene: TRBV5-1; j_gene: TRBJ2-5; d_gene: TRBD2; CDR3nt: TGCGCCAGCAGCTTGGGTTCTATCGGGGGGGCCCAAGAGACCCAGTACTTC; CDR3aa: CASSLGSIGGAQETQYF
abundance: once; v_gene: TRBV27; j_gene: TRBJ1-1; d_gene: TRBD1; CDR3nt: TGTGCCAGCAGTCGTAAAACGGGACAGGGGTTGAACACTGAAGCTTTCTTT; CDR3aa: CASSRKTGQGLNTEAFF
abundance: NA; v_gene: TRBV21-1; j_gene: TRBJ2-7; d_gene: NA; CDR3nt: TGTGCCAGCGGCAGAGATTCCCACTGTGACGAGCAGTACTTC; CDR3aa: CASGRDSHCDEQYF
abundance: NA; v_gene: TRBV4-3; j_gene: TRBJ1-4; d_gene: NA; CDR3nt: TGCGCCAGCAGCCAAGTACAGGATGGCGTACTCCGTTTT; CDR3aa: CASSQVQDGVLRF
abundance: NA; v_gene: TRBV27; j_gene: TRBJ2-3; d_gene: NA; CDR3nt: TGTGCCAGCAGTTTATCGGGTACGCAGTATTTT; CDR3aa: CASSLSGTQYF
abundance: NA; v_gene: TRBV10-1; j_gene: TRBJ2-1; d_gene: TRBD2; CDR3nt: TGCGCCAGCAGTGAGTCCGGACTAGCGGGGGTCTCTAATGAGCAGTTCTTC; CDR3aa: CASSESGLAGVSNEQFF
abundance: few; v_gene: TRBV19; j_gene: TRBJ1-5; d_gene: NA; CDR3nt: TGTGCCAGTACCTTGGGGGGAATAGGTCAGCCCCAGCATTTT; CDR3aa: CASTLGGIGQPQHF
abundance: NA; v_gene: TRBV5-1; j_gene: TRBJ1-4; d_gene: TRBD1; CDR3nt: TGCGCCAGCAGCTTGTCCCAGGGGGCGGGTGAAAAACTGTTTTTT; CDR3aa: CASSLSQGAGEKLFF
abundance: NA; v_gene: TRBV27; j_gene: TRBJ1-6; d_gene: NA; CDR3nt: TGTGCCAGCACTCCGGGGGGCAGCCGCTTCTATAATTCACCCCTCCACTTT; CDR3aa: CASTPGGSRFYNSPLHF
abundance: NA; v_gene: TRBV11-2; j_gene: TRBJ2-2; d_gene: NA; CDR3nt: TGTGCCAGCACCCCCGTGAGGGCCGGGGCCGGGGAGCTGTTTTTT; CDR3aa: CASTPVRAGAGELFF
abundance: NA; v_gene: TRBV7-3; j_gene: TRBJ2-1; d_gene: NA; CDR3nt: TGTGCCAGCAGCTTAAGGGCCGAGAATGAGCAGTTCTTC; CDR3aa: CASSLRAENEQFF
abundance: NA; v_gene: TRBV21-1; j_gene: TRBJ2-7; d_gene: NA; CDR3nt: TGTGCCAGCTCCAGGGAGGGAGGCGGGAGGGACTTTTACGAGCAGTACTTC; CDR3aa: CASSREGGGRDFYEQYF
abundance: NA; v_gene: TRBV5-4; j_gene: TRBJ1-2; d_gene: TRBD1; CDR3nt: TGTGCCAGCAGTTCGTTCGGACAGGGCTTCTCCTATGGCTACACCTTC; CDR3aa: CASSSFGQGFSYGYTF